This T cell receptor (beta chain) was observed in a study of cytomegalovirus exposure and HLA in healthy donors. The study's findings and limits: When analyzed later, a missense DCLRE1C variant was found to be linked to TCR beta V- and J-gene trimming.

Researchers ran the PCR with 60 Vbeta and 13 Jbeta primers. Sequencing was performed with immunoSEQ multiplex PCR; in TCRdb, only in-frame clones are kept and a portion is missing. The top ten hold around 3.5% of the sample, which has over 70,000 clones, roughly three quarters seen once. This clone was picked up a small number of times. Its target is unknown. Germline-derived CDR1 and CDR2 are MNHEY and SVGAGI. V was pared by 6 bases and J by 6 bases, with 8 bases of the junction left unmatched. CDR3 length: 15 residues. Sequencing used PBMCs. The receptor comes from a man aged 30 to 45 in good health and CMV-seronegative. The J gene is TRBJ1-5, the V gene TRBV6-5, with 10 bases fitting TRBD1. The CDR3 coding sequence is TGTGCCAGCAGCCCGGGGACAGGGGAAAGTCAGCCCCAGCATTTT. As protein: CASSPGTGESQPQHF.